This T cell receptor beta chain was documented in a study of blood T cell repertoires in COVID-19. The CDR3 runs to 15 residues. Germline V gives CDR1 PRHDT, CDR2 FYEKMQ (reference sequence). Trimming removed 4 bases at V and 0 bases at J, with 9 bases between. Libraries were prepared by immunoSEQ multiplex PCR; TCRdb keeps only in-frame clonotypes and omits some of them. Of about 250,000 clones in the sample, roughly 87% were seen once. The genes are TRBV13 and TRBJ1-4; D possibly corresponds to TRBD1 (5 bases). Material: PBMCs or T cells enriched from blood (not recorded which). The clonotype comes from a woman aged 25 to 39 with acute COVID-19. DNA of the CDR3: TGTGCCAGCAGCTACCGACAGACAACTAATGAAAAACTGTTTTTT. Protein: CASSYRQTTNEKLFF.